This T cell receptor (beta chain) was sequenced during a study of CD8 T cells in ankylosing spondylitis (dated by TCRdb to about 2017). Regarding the study in general: To find TCR variants linked to disease, the study profiled T cell receptor beta repertoires in ankylosing spondylitis patients and healthy donors. The whole study cohort included 108 healthy donors and about two dozen ankylosing spondylitis patients. Peripheral blood was sampled, and synovial fluid was also collected from ankylosing spondylitis patients.

For this clonotype: This clone's antigen is unknown. No base quality information exists; no much larger clone differs at one position.

Results and caveats for the whole study, not just this receptor: The disease-linked clones had a CD8+ phenotype and were found at relatively low frequencies in peripheral blood. Blood from ankylosing spondylitis patients appeared to be characterized by a TCR beta motif composed of several highly homologous amino acid variants. Some TCR beta motif variants had previously been reported in synovial fluid and blood of reactive arthritis patients, which suggested common disease-initiation mechanisms. According to the report, matched synovial fluid samples from ankylosing spondylitis patients were significantly enriched for the disease-linked clones.

TCRdb names Illumina HiSeq 2500 as the instrument used. TCR beta libraries were prepared by quantitative 5'-RACE with molecular barcodes. The authors' analysis ran thus. A new computational method, built on a probabilistic model of VDJ rearrangement, was used to identify disease-linked TCR variants. Clones were called with MiXCR by TCRdb after fastp trimmed the public reads at Q25, and only in-frame beta chains were retained. Entries are consolidated by CDR3 protein sequence, retaining the most common genes and DNA. The V and J calls were determined by TCRdb, not by the authors. This sample comprises approximately 540,000 distinct CDR3 sequences, about 13% of them detected only once. Nearly 7% of the sample is taken by the ten largest. The receptor's source is a male donor with ankylosing spondylitis. Sequencing was done on a sample of blood, either unsorted or a sorted T cell fraction (not recorded which).

The sequenced DNA is TGTGCCAGCAGTGAGGAGGACTGGGGCGACAATGAGCAGTTCTTC. This encodes CASSEEDWGDNEQFF. The sequence joins TRBV2 to TRBJ2-1; the D assignment is uncertain and may be TRBD1 or TRBD2, with 5 bases supporting each. The CDR3 numbers 15 residues from cysteine through phenylalanine. The sequence is cut down to CDR3 DNA, 45 bases in frame from base 1. At the junction V is shortened by 3 bases and J by 5 bases, with 14 bases in between. CDR1 and CDR2 are drawn from the germline V gene: SNHLY, FYNNEI.